The source of this TCR beta chain is a study of PD-L1 blockade in urothelial cancer. Overall study: Patients started atezolizumab in 2014, 1,200 mg intravenously every 3 weeks. Treatment start was followed by blood analysis at 3 weeks (second dose) and again at 6 weeks.

TCRdb's copy holds only in-frame clones and misses some; the assay was immunoSEQ multiplex PCR. The table lists some 57,000 clones, roughly 84% of them singletons, with 1% to 1.5% in the top ten. Time point given: pretreatment peripheral blood. Patients presented with locally advanced or metastatic urothelial carcinoma. V was clipped by 3 bases and J by 0 bases, with 12 bases between them. The CDR3 consists of 16 residues. The germline V gene has CDR1 MDHEN and CDR2 SYDVKM. This chain links TRBV28 with TRBJ2-4; no clear D gene. This TCR was recovered from a man aged 50 to 60 with urothelial cancer. The sequencing used PBMCs, collected around atezolizumab (anti-PD-L1) treatment. The CDR3 nucleotides read TGTGCCAGCAGTTTGACATCAACACTAGCCAAAAACATTCAGTACTTC. It specifies CASSLTSTLAKNIQYF. Together with reference TRBV28 and TRBJ2-4, the CDR3 gives the full variable domain: DVKVTQSSRYLVKRTGEKVFLECVQDMDHENMFWYRQDPGLGLRLIYFSYDVKMKEKGDIPEGYSVSREKKERFSLILESASTNQTSMYLCASSLTSTLAKNIQYFGAGTRLSVL.